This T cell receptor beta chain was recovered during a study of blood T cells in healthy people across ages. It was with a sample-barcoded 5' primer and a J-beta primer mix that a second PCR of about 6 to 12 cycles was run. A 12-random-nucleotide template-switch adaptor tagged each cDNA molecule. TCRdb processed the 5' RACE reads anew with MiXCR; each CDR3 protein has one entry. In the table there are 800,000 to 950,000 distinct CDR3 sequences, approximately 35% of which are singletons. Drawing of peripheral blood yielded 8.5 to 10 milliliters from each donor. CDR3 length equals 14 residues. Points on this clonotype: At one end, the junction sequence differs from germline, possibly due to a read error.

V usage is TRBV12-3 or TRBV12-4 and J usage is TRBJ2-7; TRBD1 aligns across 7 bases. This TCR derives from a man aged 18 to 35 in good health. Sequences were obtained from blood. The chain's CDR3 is CATSSGTAPYEQYF. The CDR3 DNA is TGTGCCACCAGTTCCGGGACAGCTCCCTACGAGCAGTACTTC.